This passage covers 14 T cell receptor beta chains from one sample sequenced in a study of vaccination and CD4 T cells after COVID-19 (dated by TCRdb to 2021 to 2024). The library was produced with PCR. Sequencing relied on an Illumina iSeq 100. DNA from cultured CD4+ T cells underwent TCR sequencing with the Oncomine TCR Beta short-read assay at the Johns Hopkins FTIC core. The public reads were run again by TCRdb, first through fastp at Q25 and then through MiXCR, and only productive beta chains were kept. CDR3 protein sequences are deduplicated, and each keeps its most common genes and DNA. The table for this sample lists approximately 12,000 distinct CDR3 sequences; approximately 28% of them were counted only once. Together, the top ten hold about a quarter of the sample. Their antigens are not known. Reading the label with the study, this specimen's treatment or condition is: roughly nine-day PBMC culture with coronavirus spike peptide pools or control peptides (ViraFEST assay).

Sequencing was carried out using cultured CD4+ T cells from blood. These receptors all stem from a human donor with COVID-19.

The rearrangement uses TRBV6-2 or TRBV6-3 and TRBJ1-1; tentatively, D is TRBD1 (6 bases). V lost 11 bases and J lost 1, with 17 bases in between. The germline V gene encodes CDR1 MNHEY and CDR2 SVGEGT. The CDR3 loop spans 14 amino acids. CDR3 sequence (DNA): TGTGCCGTAACAAGGGACAACGCGAACACTGAAGCTTTCTTT. The encoded protein is CAVTRDNANTEAFF.

J is TRBJ2-6 and V is TRBV7-9; D possibly matches TRBD1 or TRBD2 (6 bases each). Germline-derived CDR1 and CDR2 are SEHNR and FQNEAQ (reference sequence). With 1 base removed from V and 0 bases from J, the gap between germline ends came to 16 bases. The CDR3 has 19 residues. Here the CDR3 DNA reads TGTGCCAGCAGCTTAGGGGGGCTGGGACTGGTCTCTGGGGCCAACGTCCTGACTTTC. Protein product: CASSLGGLGLVSGANVLTF.

This clonotype was recorded a few times. V and J are TRBV29-1 and TRBJ1-2; TRBD1 might be the D (6 bases). This CDR3 is 12 amino acids long. Germline lookup yields CDR1 SQVTM and CDR2 ANQGSEA. Trimming cost V 1 base and J 6 bases, with 9 bases left between them. The CDR3 DNA follows: TGCAGCGTTGAAGCTTCAGGGGATGGCTACACCTTC. Translated: CSVEASGDGYTF.

The J gene is TRBJ1-1, the V gene TRBV7-2; D is possibly TRBD1 (6 bases). Germline V gene sequence: CDR1 SGHTA, CDR2 FQGNSA. With 0 bases removed from V and 4 bases from J, the gap between germline ends came to 6 bases. This CDR3 has 13 residues. CDR3 amino acids: CASSLAGATEAFF. The CDR3, as DNA: TGTGCCAGCAGCTTAGCGGGGGCCACTGAAGCTTTCTTT. The variable domain in full, with the rest retrieved from reference TRBV7-2 and TRBJ1-1, is GAGVSQSPSNKVTEKGKDVELRCDPISGHTALYWYRQSLGQGLEFLIYFQGNSAPDKSGLPSDRFSAERTGGSVSTLTIQRTQQEDSAVYLCASSLAGATEAFFGQGTRLTVV.

The V and J genes are TRBV4-3 and TRBJ1-4; the D is unclear. The CDR3 totals 12 residues. V was cut by 4 bases and J by 3 bases, with 3 bases left in between. Germline CDR1 is LGHNA and CDR2 is YSLEER. The CDR3 spells CASSRSNEKLFF. The CDR3 region has the DNA TGCGCCAGCAGCCGCTCTAATGAAAAACTGTTTTTT.

The chain links TRBV6-1 to TRBJ2-7; D ambiguous. This CDR3 contains 10 residues. The germline V gene encodes CDR1 MNHNS and CDR2 SASEGT. The V end lost 5 bases, the J end lost 9 bases, and 8 bases lay between the germline ends. CDR3 residues: CASSIDPQYF. The CDR3 DNA reads TGTGCCAGCAGTATCGATCCGCAGTACTTC.

The gene calls are TRBV19 and TRBJ1-5; D not certain. The CDR3 loop spans 14 amino acids. Germline loops: CDR1 LNHDA, CDR2 SQIVND (reference sequence). V lost 0 bases to trimming and J lost 2 bases, with 5 bases between them. The CDR3 loop is CASSIEPGNQPQHF. CDR3 nucleotide sequence: TGTGCCAGTAGTATAGAGCCAGGCAATCAGCCCCAGCATTTT.

The chain is built from TRBV20-1 and TRBJ1-3; 7 nucleotides align to TRBD1. Germline V gene sequence: CDR1 DFQATT, CDR2 SNEGSKA (reference sequence). The CDR3 has 15 amino acids. The CDR3 region has the DNA TGCAATGCACTTACAGGGGCCCACTCTGGAAACACCATATATTTT. It specifies CNALTGAHSGNTIYF.

The chain's CDR3 is CASSGGASYEQYF. The CDR3 DNA reads TGCGCCAGCAGTGGCGGGGCCTCCTACGAGCAGTACTTC. The chain links TRBV10-1 to TRBJ2-7; tentatively, D is TRBD2 (6 bases). Trimming pared 4 bases from V and 0 bases from J, leaving 7 bases between. The V gene's germline CDR1 is WNHNN and CDR2 SYGVQD (reference sequence). CDR3 size: 13 residues.

The count of this clonotype is one. The chain uses TRBV19 and TRBJ2-6; tentatively, D is TRBD2 (5 bases). Germline V lookup: CDR1 LNHDA, CDR2 SQIVND (reference sequence). V dropped 5 bases and J dropped 4 bases, with 15 bases sitting between them. The CDR3 has 16 residues. The CDR3 loop reads CASSRREGNGANVLTF. DNA of the CDR3: TGTGCCAGTAGTCGAAGAGAGGGTAACGGGGCCAACGTCCTGACTTTC.

This chain links TRBV7-2 with TRBJ1-1, with TRBD1 matching 9 bases. Unmatched junction bases numbered 10, after V lost 7 bases and J lost 1 base. CDR1 is SGHTA, CDR2 FQGNSA, per germline. This CDR3 has 16 amino acids. CDR3 DNA sequence: TGTGCCAGCAAGGGACAGGGCGGGCGGAAGAACACTGAAGCTTTCTTT. Protein: CASKGQGGRKNTEAFF.

J is TRBJ2-4 and V is TRBV2; no firm D call. Germline V lookup: CDR1 SNHLY, CDR2 FYNNEI. The V end was cut by 0 bases, the J end by 14 bases, with 11 bases between. CDR3 length: 12 amino acids. CDR3 protein: CASSEALGRKYF. The CDR3 coding sequence is TGTGCCAGCAGTGAAGCTTTGGGCAGAAAGTACTTC.

The V and J genes are TRBV5-4 and TRBJ2-3; no clear D gene. The CDR3 spans 14 residues. V was shortened by 2 bases and J by 2 bases, with 9 bases between the two germline ends. Germline lookup yields CDR1 SGHNT and CDR2 YYREEE (reference sequence). CDR3 amino acids: CASSFAGPTDTQYF. The CDR3 region has the DNA TGTGCCAGCAGCTTTGCCGGACCCACAGATACGCAGTATTTT. The full variable domain, completed using reference TRBV5-4 and TRBJ2-3, is ETGVTQSPTHLIKTRGQQVTLRCSSQSGHNTVSWYQQALGQGPQFIFQYYREEENGRGNFPPRFSGLQFPNYSSELNVNALELDDSALYLCASSFAGPTDTQYFGPGTRLTVL.

The V and J genes are TRBV10-2 and TRBJ1-5, with 10 bases fitting TRBD1. The V gene end was trimmed by 4 bases and the J gene end by 1 base; junction bases not matched to a gene: 10. CDR1 WSHSY and CDR2 SAAADI come from the germline V gene. The length of the CDR3 is 18 residues. CDR3 sequence (DNA): TGCGCCAGCAGTGCTACGGGACAGGGGTACGAGAGCAATCAGCCCCAGCATTTT. Its translation: CASSATGQGYESNQPQHF.